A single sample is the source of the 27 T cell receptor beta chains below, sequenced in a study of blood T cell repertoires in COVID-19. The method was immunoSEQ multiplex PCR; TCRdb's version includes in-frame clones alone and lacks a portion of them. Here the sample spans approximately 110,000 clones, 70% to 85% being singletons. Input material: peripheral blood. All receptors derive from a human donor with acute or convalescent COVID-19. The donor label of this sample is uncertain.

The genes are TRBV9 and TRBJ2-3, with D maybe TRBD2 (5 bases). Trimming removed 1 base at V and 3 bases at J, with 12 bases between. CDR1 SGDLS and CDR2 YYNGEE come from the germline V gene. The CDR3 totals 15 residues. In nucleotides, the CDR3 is TGTGCCAGCAGCGTAAGCGTAAGGGAGACAGATACGCAGTATTTT. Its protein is CASSVSVRETDTQYF.

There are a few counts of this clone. DNA for the CDR3: TGTGCCAGCAGTTTGGGACTAGCGGGGGGTAAAGAGACCCAGTACTTC. This codes for CASSLGLAGGKETQYF. V usage is TRBV27 and J usage is TRBJ2-5; 15 bases fit TRBD2. Germline CDR1 and CDR2: MNHEY and SMNVEV (reference sequence). The CDR3 contains 16 residues. Trimming cost V 3 bases and J 3 bases; bases outside gene matches: 2.

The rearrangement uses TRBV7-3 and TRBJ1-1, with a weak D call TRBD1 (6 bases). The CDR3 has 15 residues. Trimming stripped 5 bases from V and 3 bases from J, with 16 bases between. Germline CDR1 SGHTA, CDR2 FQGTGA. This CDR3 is CASSLGGARDTEAFF. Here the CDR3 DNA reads TGTGCCAGCAGCCTAGGGGGGGCGCGGGACACTGAAGCTTTCTTT.

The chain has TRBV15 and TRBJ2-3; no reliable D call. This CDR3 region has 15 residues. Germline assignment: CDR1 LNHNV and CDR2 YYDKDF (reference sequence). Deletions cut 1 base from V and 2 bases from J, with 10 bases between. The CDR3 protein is CATSRGQAATDTQYF. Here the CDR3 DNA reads TGTGCCACCAGCAGAGGTCAGGCCGCCACAGATACGCAGTATTTT.

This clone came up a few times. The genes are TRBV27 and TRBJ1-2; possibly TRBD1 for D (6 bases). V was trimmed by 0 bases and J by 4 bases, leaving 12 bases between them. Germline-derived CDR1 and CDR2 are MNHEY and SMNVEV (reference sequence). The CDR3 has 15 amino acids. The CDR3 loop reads CASSLSPGAPYGYTF. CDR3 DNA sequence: TGTGCCAGCAGTTTATCACCAGGGGCCCCCTATGGCTACACCTTC.

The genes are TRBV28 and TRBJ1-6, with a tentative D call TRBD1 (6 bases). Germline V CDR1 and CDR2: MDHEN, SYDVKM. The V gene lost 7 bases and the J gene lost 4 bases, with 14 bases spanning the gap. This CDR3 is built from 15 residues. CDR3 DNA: TGTGCCAGCATACCAGGGGCAACATATAATTCACCCCTCCACTTT. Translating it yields CASIPGATYNSPLHF.

Written as DNA, the CDR3 is TGTGCCAGCAGCTGGGGGGGCATGAACACTGAAGCTTTCTTT. This gives the protein CASSWGGMNTEAFF. The chain is built from TRBV5-4 and TRBJ1-1; D is possibly TRBD1 (6 bases). The germline V and J ends were trimmed by 3 bases and 0 bases, with 9 bases remaining between them. This CDR3 has 14 residues. CDR1 is SGHNT and CDR2 is YYREEE in the germline V gene (reference sequence).

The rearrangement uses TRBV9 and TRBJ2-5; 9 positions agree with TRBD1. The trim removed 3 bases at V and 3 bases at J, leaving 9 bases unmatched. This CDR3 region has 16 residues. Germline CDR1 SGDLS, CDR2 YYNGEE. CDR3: CASSATPGTGKETQYF. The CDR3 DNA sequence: TGTGCCAGCAGCGCAACCCCCGGGACAGGGAAAGAGACCCAGTACTTC.

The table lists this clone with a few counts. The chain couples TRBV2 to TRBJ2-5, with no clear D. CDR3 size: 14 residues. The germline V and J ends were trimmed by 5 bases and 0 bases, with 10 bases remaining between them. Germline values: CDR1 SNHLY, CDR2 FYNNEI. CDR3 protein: CASSKSTNQETQYF. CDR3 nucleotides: TGTGCCAGCAGTAAATCGACAAACCAAGAGACCCAGTACTTC.

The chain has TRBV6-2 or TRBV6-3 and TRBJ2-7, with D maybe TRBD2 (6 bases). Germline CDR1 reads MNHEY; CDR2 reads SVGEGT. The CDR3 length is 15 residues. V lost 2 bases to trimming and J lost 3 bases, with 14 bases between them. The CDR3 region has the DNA TGTGCCAGCAGTTACGCGACAGACGGGGGCTACGAGCAGTACTTC. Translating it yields CASSYATDGGYEQYF.

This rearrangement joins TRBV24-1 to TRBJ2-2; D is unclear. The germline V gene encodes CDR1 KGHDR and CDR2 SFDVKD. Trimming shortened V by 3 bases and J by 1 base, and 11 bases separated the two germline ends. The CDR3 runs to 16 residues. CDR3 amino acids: CATSDPGWRNTGELFF. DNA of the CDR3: TGTGCCACCAGTGATCCTGGGTGGAGGAACACCGGGGAGCTGTTTTTT.

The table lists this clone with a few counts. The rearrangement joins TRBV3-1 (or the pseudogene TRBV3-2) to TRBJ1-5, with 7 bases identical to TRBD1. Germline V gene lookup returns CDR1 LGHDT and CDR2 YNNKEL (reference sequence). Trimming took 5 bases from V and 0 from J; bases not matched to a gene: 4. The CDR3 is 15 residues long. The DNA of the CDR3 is TGTGCCAGCAGCAAGGACAGGAATAGCAATCAGCCCCAGCATTTT. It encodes CASSKDRNSNQPQHF.

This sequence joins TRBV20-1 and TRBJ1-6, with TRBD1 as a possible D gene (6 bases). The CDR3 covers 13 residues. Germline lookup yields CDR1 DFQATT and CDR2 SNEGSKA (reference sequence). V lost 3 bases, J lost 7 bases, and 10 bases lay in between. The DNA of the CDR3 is TGCAGTGCTAGTCCTACAGGGAATTCACCCCTCCACTTT. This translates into CSASPTGNSPLHF.

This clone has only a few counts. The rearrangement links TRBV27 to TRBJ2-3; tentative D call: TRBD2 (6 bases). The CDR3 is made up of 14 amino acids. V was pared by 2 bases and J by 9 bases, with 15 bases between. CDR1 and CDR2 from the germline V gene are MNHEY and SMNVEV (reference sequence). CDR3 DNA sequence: TGTGCCAGCAGTTTACCTGGCGGGGCCGGGACGCAGTATTTT. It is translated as CASSLPGGAGTQYF.

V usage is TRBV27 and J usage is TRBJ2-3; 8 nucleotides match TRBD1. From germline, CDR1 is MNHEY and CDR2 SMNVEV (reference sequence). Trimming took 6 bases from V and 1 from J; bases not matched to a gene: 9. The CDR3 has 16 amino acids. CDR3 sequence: CASRQGAIVGTDTQYF. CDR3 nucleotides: TGTGCCAGCAGGCAGGGGGCGATCGTGGGCACAGATACGCAGTATTTT.

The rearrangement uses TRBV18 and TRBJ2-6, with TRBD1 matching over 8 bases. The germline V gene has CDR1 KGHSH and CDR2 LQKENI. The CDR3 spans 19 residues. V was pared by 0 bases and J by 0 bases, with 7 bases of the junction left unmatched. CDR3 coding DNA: TGTGCCAGCTCACCACCGACCAGGACAGGGTTCTCTGGGGCCAACGTCCTGACTTTC. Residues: CASSPPTRTGFSGANVLTF.

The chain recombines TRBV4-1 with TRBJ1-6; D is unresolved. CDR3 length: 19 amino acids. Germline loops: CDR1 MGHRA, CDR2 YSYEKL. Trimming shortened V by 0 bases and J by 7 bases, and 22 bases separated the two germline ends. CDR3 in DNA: TGCGCCAGCAGCCAAGATGAAACCCCCAGGCAGGTTAGGAATTCACCCCTCCACTTT. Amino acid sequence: CASSQDETPRQVRNSPLHF.

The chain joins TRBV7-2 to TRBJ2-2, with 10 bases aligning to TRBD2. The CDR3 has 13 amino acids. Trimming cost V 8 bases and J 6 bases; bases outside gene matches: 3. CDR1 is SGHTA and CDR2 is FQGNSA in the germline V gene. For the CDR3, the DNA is TGTGCCAGCTCGAGCGGGGGGGCCGGGGAGCTGTTTTTT. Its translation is CASSSGGAGELFF. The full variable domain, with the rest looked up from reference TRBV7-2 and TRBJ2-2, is GAGVSQSPSNKVTEKGKDVELRCDPISGHTALYWYRQSLGQGLEFLIYFQGNSAPDKSGLPSDRFSAERTGGSVSTLTIQRTQQEDSAVYLCASSSGGAGELFFGEGSRLTVL.

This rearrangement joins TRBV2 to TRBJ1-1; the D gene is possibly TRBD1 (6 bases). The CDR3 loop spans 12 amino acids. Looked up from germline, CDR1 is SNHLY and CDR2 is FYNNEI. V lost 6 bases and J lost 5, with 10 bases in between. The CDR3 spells CASSLRGTEAFF. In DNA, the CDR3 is TGTGCCAGCAGCCTCAGGGGAACTGAAGCTTTCTTT. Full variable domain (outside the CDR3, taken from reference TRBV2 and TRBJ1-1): EPEVTQTPSHQVTQMGQEVILRCVPISNHLYFYWYRQILGQKVEFLVSFYNNEISEKSEIFDDQFSVERPDGSNFTLKIRSTKLEDSAMYFCASSLRGTEAFFGQGTRLTVV.

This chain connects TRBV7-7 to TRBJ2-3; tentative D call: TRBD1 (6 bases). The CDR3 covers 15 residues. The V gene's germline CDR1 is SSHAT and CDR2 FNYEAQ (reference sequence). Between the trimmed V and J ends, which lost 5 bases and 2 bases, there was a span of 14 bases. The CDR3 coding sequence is TGTGCCAGCAGCCCCAGTGGGGGCCCCACAGATACGCAGTATTTT. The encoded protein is CASSPSGGPTDTQYF.

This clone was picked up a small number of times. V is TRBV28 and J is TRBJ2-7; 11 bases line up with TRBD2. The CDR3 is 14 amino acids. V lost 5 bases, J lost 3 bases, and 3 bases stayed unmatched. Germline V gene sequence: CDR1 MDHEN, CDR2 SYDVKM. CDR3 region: CASSTGTSGYEQYV. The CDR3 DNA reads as TGTGCCAGCAGTACGGGGACTAGCGGCTACGAGCAGTACGTC.

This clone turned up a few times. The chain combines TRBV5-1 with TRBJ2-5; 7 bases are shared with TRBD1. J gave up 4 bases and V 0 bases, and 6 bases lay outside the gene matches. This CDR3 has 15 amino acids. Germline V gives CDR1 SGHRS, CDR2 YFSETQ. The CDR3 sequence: CASSLDPGQRETQYF. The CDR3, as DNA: TGCGCCAGCAGCTTGGACCCGGGACAGAGAGAGACCCAGTACTTC.

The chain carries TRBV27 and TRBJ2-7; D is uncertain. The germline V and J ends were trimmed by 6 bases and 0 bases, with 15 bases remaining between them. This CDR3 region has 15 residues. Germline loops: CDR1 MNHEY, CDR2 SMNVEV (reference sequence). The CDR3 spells CASRRMAGSSYEQYV. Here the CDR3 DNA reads TGTGCCAGCAGGCGTATGGCAGGAAGCTCCTACGAGCAGTACGTC.

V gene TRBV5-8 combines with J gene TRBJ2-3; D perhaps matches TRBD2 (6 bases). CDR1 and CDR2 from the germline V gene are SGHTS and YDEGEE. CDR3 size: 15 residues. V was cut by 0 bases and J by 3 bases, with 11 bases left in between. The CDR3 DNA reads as TGTGCCAGCAGCTTGGAGCTGCTAGCGACAGATACGCAGTATTTT. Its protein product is CASSLELLATDTQYF.

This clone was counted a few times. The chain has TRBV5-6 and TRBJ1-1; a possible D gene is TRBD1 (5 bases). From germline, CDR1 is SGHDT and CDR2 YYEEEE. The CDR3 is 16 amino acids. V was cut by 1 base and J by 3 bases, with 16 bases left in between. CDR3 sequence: CASSLSWGGVDTEAFF. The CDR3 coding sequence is TGTGCCAGCAGCTTGTCGTGGGGGGGTGTAGACACTGAAGCTTTCTTT.

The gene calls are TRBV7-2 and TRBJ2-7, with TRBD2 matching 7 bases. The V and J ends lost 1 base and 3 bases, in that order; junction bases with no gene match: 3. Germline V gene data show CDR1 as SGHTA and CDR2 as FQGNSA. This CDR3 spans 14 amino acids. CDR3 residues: CASSLELAVYEQYF. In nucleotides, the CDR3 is TGTGCCAGCAGCTTAGAGCTAGCGGTCTACGAGCAGTACTTC.

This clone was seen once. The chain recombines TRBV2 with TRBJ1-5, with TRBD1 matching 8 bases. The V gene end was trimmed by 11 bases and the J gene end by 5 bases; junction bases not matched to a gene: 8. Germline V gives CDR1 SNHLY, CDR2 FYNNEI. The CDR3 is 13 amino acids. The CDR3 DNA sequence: TGTGCCGGTACAGGGGGGCTGGATCAGCCCCAGCATTTT. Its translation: CAGTGGLDQPQHF.